The clone carrying this TCR beta chain has only one observation. Its antigen is currently unknown. The sample originates from a study of OX40 agonist ivuxolimab in advanced cancers. Study details: The treatment was a fully human IgG2 OX40 agonist, ivuxolimab. Six ivuxolimab dose levels, 0.01 to 10 mg/kg, were given intravenously every 2 weeks. With a range of about 23 to 85, age averaged about 59 years, and roughly 80% were male. Overall study findings and caveats: The study did not work out the antigen specificity of the expanded peripheral T cells.

Trimming removed 2 bases from V and 0 bases from J, with 5 bases in between. CDR3 length: 13 residues. Germline CDR1 reads MNHNS; CDR2 reads SASEGT. Generated by immunoSEQ multiplex PCR, the TCRdb table keeps only in-frame clones and is missing some. The sample yields roughly 100,000 clones, roughly 90% seen once. The sequencing used CD4+ or CD8+ T cells sorted from blood, collected in a trial of the OX40 agonist ivuxolimab. This chain connects TRBV6-1 to TRBJ2-7, with D unclear. The receptor comes from an adult with an advanced solid tumor such as melanoma, head and neck, liver or kidney cancer. The CDR3 DNA reads TGTGCCAGCAGTGAAACCCACTCCTACGAGCAGTACTTC. Amino acids: CASSETHSYEQYF.